A single sample gave rise to the 15 T cell receptor beta chains below, sequenced in a study of regulatory T cells in long-lasting Graves disease. Time point specified: newly diagnosed GD, antithyroid drugs for less than 3 months. PBMCs were the source of the RNA used for TCR sequencing. Through Arm-PCR of CDR3 regions and iRepertoire HTBI primers, TCR beta libraries were built. Each CDR3 protein gets one entry after TCRdb re-called the multiplex PCR reads with MiXCR. Of hundreds of thousands of distinct CDR3 sequences listed, 15% to 20% are singletons. These same records also appear under a second study, on T cells in Graves' hyperthyroidism and ophthalmopathy.

Material: peripheral blood mononuclear cells (PBMCs), obtained at new diagnosis, from a patient treated with antithyroid drugs. These receptor sequences come from a young man with Graves disease.

This clonotype was counted between two and nine times. The chain employs TRBV20-1 and TRBJ1-6, with 7 nucleotides matching TRBD1. The trim removed 6 bases at V and 6 bases at J, leaving 11 bases unmatched. CDR3 length: 15 amino acids. Germline V CDR1 and CDR2: DFQATT, SNEGSKA (reference sequence). The CDR3 loop reads CSAVFAGGRNSPLHF. Written as DNA, the CDR3 is TGCAGTGCAGTATTCGCAGGGGGGCGTAATTCACCCCTCCACTTT.

In this sample, this clonotype turned up a few times. Here the CDR3 reads CASTKTGVSNQPQHF. CDR3 nucleotide sequence: TGTGCCAGTACCAAGACAGGGGTAAGCAATCAGCCCCAGCATTTT. V and J are TRBV19 and TRBJ1-5; 8 nucleotides align to TRBD1. The CDR3 loop spans 15 amino acids. V dropped 7 bases and J dropped 1; count of bases not matched to a gene: 6. Germline V gene lookup returns CDR1 LNHDA and CDR2 SQIVND (reference sequence).

This clonotype was detected a few times. This sequence joins TRBV11-2 and TRBJ2-7; D assignment may be TRBD1 or TRBD2 (5 bases each). The V gene lost 9 bases and the J gene lost 2 bases, with 17 bases spanning the gap. Germline V CDR1 and CDR2: SGHAT, FQNNGV. This CDR3 is built from 14 residues. The CDR3 reads CASSEPGRTYEQYF. For the CDR3, the DNA is TGTGCCAGTAGCGAACCGGGACGGACCTACGAGCAGTACTTC.

This clonotype was seen repeatedly, ten times or more. The chain carries TRBV12-3 or TRBV12-4 and TRBJ1-5; weak D call: TRBD1 (5 bases). With 6 bases removed from V and 0 bases from J, the gap between germline ends came to 12 bases. This CDR3 has 15 amino acids. CDR3 DNA sequence: TGTGCCAGCAGGCGCACGGACAATAGCAATCAGCCCCAGCATTTT. Translated: CASRRTDNSNQPQHF.

In this sample, this clonotype turned up once. This chain joins TRBV5-1 and TRBJ1-2; weak D call: TRBD1 (5 bases). Trimming shortened V by 1 base and J by 3 bases, and 13 bases separated the two germline ends. This CDR3 is 15 amino acids long. The germline V gene has CDR1 SGHRS and CDR2 YFSETQ. The CDR3 region has the DNA TGCGCCAGCAGCTTGTCTGCAGGGTCGGACTATGGCTACACCTTC. Protein: CASSLSAGSDYGYTF.

The CDR3 protein is CAGISGSYNEQFF. The CDR3 bases are TGTGCCGGAATTAGCGGGAGTTACAATGAGCAGTTCTTC. The chain combines TRBV30 with TRBJ2-1, with TRBD2 identical over 9 bases. CDR1 GTSNPN and CDR2 SVGIG come from the germline V gene (reference sequence). CDR3 length: 13 amino acids. J gave up 4 bases and V 8 bases, and 6 bases lay outside the gene matches.

This clonotype was picked up a small number of times. This may arise from a read error, as a much more abundant clone is one base away. The V gene is TRBV27, the J gene TRBJ2-1; tentative D call: TRBD1 (6 bases). The germline V gene has CDR1 MNHEY and CDR2 SMNVEV (reference sequence). The V end was cut by 7 bases, the J end by 7 bases, with 11 bases between. The CDR3 has 12 amino acids. The CDR3 loop is CASKIGGNEQFF. The DNA for the CDR3 is TGTGCCAGCAAGATAGGGGGAAATGAGCAGTTCTTC.

This clonotype was seen many times. The chain couples TRBV7-3 to TRBJ2-1, with 7 bases lining up with TRBD2. V lost 5 bases and J lost 2; bases outside the gene matches: 3. CDR1 and CDR2 from the germline V gene are SGHTA and FQGTGA. This CDR3 has 14 residues. CDR3 in amino acids: CASSTAGAYNEQFF. The DNA for the CDR3 is TGTGCCAGCAGCACCGCGGGAGCCTACAATGAGCAGTTCTTC.

This clonotype has a handful of counts. The rearrangement joins TRBV29-1 to TRBJ2-7, with TRBD1 as a possible D gene (5 bases). This CDR3 spans 11 amino acids. Germline CDR1 reads SQVTM; CDR2 reads ANQGSEA. Trimming stripped 7 bases from V and 3 bases from J, with 10 bases between. CDR3 sequence reads: CSAGNIYEQYF. The CDR3 DNA sequence: TGCAGCGCAGGGAATATCTACGAGCAGTACTTC.

In its sample, this clonotype was seen many times. The V gene is TRBV20-1, the J gene TRBJ2-3, with 14 bases aligning to TRBD2. The V and J ends lost 1 base and 1 base, in that order; junction bases with no gene match: 4. Germline V gene data show CDR1 as DFQATT and CDR2 as SNEGSKA (reference sequence). This CDR3 has 17 residues. CDR3 nucleotides: TGCAGTGCTAGAGGGACTAGCGGGAGGTTGGGCACAGATACGCAGTATTTT. It encodes CSARGTSGRLGTDTQYF.

The chain couples TRBV7-9 to TRBJ2-6, with D uncertain. Deletions cut 5 bases from V and 4 bases from J, with 15 bases between. The length of the CDR3 is 16 residues. The germline gives CDR1 SEHNR, CDR2 FQNEAQ (reference sequence). DNA of the CDR3: TGTGCCAGCAGCGCAATACAGACGAGGGGGGCCAACGTCCTGACTTTC. Translation gives CASSAIQTRGANVLTF.

Ten or more counts support this clonotype. The genes are TRBV20-1 and TRBJ2-1; D possibly corresponds to TRBD2 (5 bases). V shed 3 bases and J shed 7 bases, with 19 bases lying between them. There are 15 residues in the CDR3. CDR1 DFQATT and CDR2 SNEGSKA come from the germline V gene (reference sequence). The CDR3 region has the DNA TGCAGTGCTAGGGAGGAGTATACGGTTATGAATGAGCAGTTCTTC. It translates to CSAREEYTVMNEQFF.

This clonotype appeared a few times. The chain recombines TRBV5-1 with TRBJ2-5; 7 bases fit TRBD2. This CDR3 has 19 amino acids. V shed 2 bases, J shed 2 bases, and the junction held 18 bases outside the gene matches. Germline CDR1 and CDR2: SGHRS and YFSETQ. The CDR3 DNA is TGCGCCAGCAGCTTTTTGAGAAGGACTAGGGTTAGCGGGCAAGAGACCCAGTACTTC. This translates into CASSFLRRTRVSGQETQYF.

The sample holds many counts of this clonotype. This chain links TRBV20-1 with TRBJ2-3; 11 nucleotides align to TRBD2. This CDR3 spans 16 amino acids. With V trimmed by 3 bases and J by 4 bases, 9 bases remained unmatched. CDR1 is DFQATT, CDR2 SNEGSKA, per germline (reference sequence). The DNA for the CDR3 is TGCAGTGCTAGTAGTCTAGCGGGAGGAGGCGCAGATACGCAGTATTTT. Amino acid sequence: CSASSLAGGGADTQYF.

This rearrangement joins TRBV20-1 to TRBJ2-5, with D possibly TRBD1 on 6 matching bases. Between the trimmed V and J ends, which lost 6 bases and 5 bases, there was a span of 28 bases. The CDR3 extends over 17 amino acids. Germline V lookup: CDR1 DFQATT, CDR2 SNEGSKA (reference sequence). The CDR3 region has the DNA TGCAGTGCCATAGGACGGTGGTCCGACAGGAGGCAGGAGACCCAGTACTTC. It codes for CSAIGRWSDRRQETQYF.